These 23 T cell receptor beta chains originate from one sample sequenced in a study of cytomegalovirus exposure and HLA in healthy donors (TCRdb year 2017). Library preparation employed the immunoSEQ multiplex PCR assay. For the multiplex PCR, a mixture combining 60 forward primers for TCR Vbeta segments and 13 reverse primers for TCR Jbeta segments was used. TCRdb mirrors the immuneACCESS table, restricted to in-frame sequences. Some clones are absent from its copies; in checked studies, under half trace to an unresolved V gene, and the reason for the others is unknown. Across this sample there are fewer than 250,000 clones, with roughly four fifths seen only once. The top ten clones comprise about 3.1% of the sample. The sequenced sample consisted of PBMCs. The origin of the receptors is a woman aged 25 to 39 in good health and CMV-seropositive.

This clone turned up a few times. The chain couples TRBV9 to TRBJ2-3, with TRBD2 matching over 12 bases. With V trimmed by 2 bases and J by 5 bases, 3 bases remained unmatched. This CDR3 region has 15 residues. Germline CDR1 SGDLS, CDR2 YYNGEE. The CDR3 nucleotides are TGTGCCAGCAGCGTTCAGACTAGCGGGAGAGATACGCAGTATTTT. Encoded protein: CASSVQTSGRDTQYF.

The J gene is TRBJ1-1, the V gene TRBV18, with TRBD1 as a possible D gene (6 bases). The V and J ends lost 6 bases and 0 bases respectively, with 11 bases between them. The CDR3 is 14 residues long. From germline, CDR1 is KGHSH and CDR2 LQKENI. This CDR3 is CASSGQTMNTEAFF. The CDR3 nucleotides read TGTGCCAGCTCTGGACAGACAATGAACACTGAAGCTTTCTTT.

On this clone: A read error may produce the germline difference seen at one junction end. The chain carries TRBV7-9 and TRBJ1-1; a possible D gene is TRBD1 (5 bases). The CDR3 has 16 residues. Germline CDR1 reads SEHNR; CDR2 reads FQNEAQ (reference sequence). The CDR3 loop reads CSSSPLGGKYVTEAFF. The CDR3 coding sequence is TGTTCCAGCAGCCCATTGGGGGGGAAATACGTCACTGAAGCTTTCTTT.

The chain has TRBV9 and TRBJ2-2; TRBD2 aligns across 7 bases. CDR1 and CDR2 from the germline V gene are SGDLS and YYNGEE. Germline trimming cut 4 bases from V and 6 bases from J; bases unmatched to any gene: 15. The CDR3 is 17 residues long. The CDR3 region has the DNA TGTGCCAGCAGCCCCGGCGGGACTTGGGAGGGAGCCGGGGAGCTGTTTTTT. Amino acid sequence: CASSPGGTWEGAGELFF.

This clone was seen a handful of times. The V call is TRBV27, the J call TRBJ2-7, with 9 bases lining up with TRBD2. V dropped 3 bases and J dropped 7; count of bases not matched to a gene: 13. Per the germline V gene, CDR1 is MNHEY and CDR2 is SMNVEV (reference sequence). This CDR3 is built from 16 residues. The CDR3 DNA reads as TGTGCCAGCAGTTTCCTTTTTGCGGGAGGGCCGGGGGAGCAGTACTTC. This gives the protein CASSFLFAGGPGEQYF.

The chain employs TRBV21-1 and TRBJ1-1. TRBV21-1 is reported as a pseudogene. The CDR3 extends over 17 amino acids. The CDR3 region is CASSPLQGGGLNTEAFF. The CDR3 DNA sequence: TGTGCCAGCAGCCCGCTCCAAGGAGGAGGGCTGAACACTGAAGCTTTCTTT.

The gene calls are TRBV5-4 and TRBJ2-7; weak D call: TRBD1 (5 bases). V lost 0 bases and J lost 0, with 7 bases in between. The CDR3 consists of 14 residues. The V gene's germline CDR1 is SGHNT and CDR2 YYREEE (reference sequence). This CDR3 is CASSLEQDSYEQYF. DNA of the CDR3: TGTGCCAGCAGCTTGGAACAGGACTCCTACGAGCAGTACTTC.

This clone was picked up one time. V is TRBV11-2 and J is TRBJ1-2; unclear D gene. The V gene's germline CDR1 is SGHAT and CDR2 FQNNGV. V lost 0 bases and J 7 bases, leaving 6 bases between the germline ends. CDR3 size: 12 residues. The CDR3 region is CASSLDLVGYTF. The CDR3 DNA reads TGTGCCAGCAGCTTAGATCTAGTTGGCTACACCTTC. Together with reference TRBV11-2 and TRBJ1-2, the CDR3 gives the full variable domain: EAGVAQSPRYKIIEKRQSVAFWCNPISGHATLYWYQQILGQGPKLLIQFQNNGVVDDSQLPKDRFSAERLKGVDSTLKIQPAKLEDSAVYLCASSLDLVGYTFGSGTRLTVV.

The table lists this clone with a few counts. The genes are TRBV5-1 and TRBJ2-5; D uncertain. The DNA end lines up better with TRBJ2-7; the J call may be wrong. This CDR3 is built from 11 residues. The germline V gene encodes CDR1 SGHRS and CDR2 YFSETQ. CDR3 sequence: CASSQAYEQYF. The CDR3 DNA reads TGCGCCAGCAGTCAGGCCTACGAGCAGTACTTC.

This rearrangement joins TRBV15 to TRBJ1-1, with D possibly being TRBD1 (6 bases). The CDR3 has 15 residues. Looked up from germline, CDR1 is LNHNV and CDR2 is YYDKDF (reference sequence). This chain's CDR3 is CATRPGDYPNTEAFF. For the CDR3, the DNA is TGTGCAACCCGACCAGGGGACTACCCGAACACTGAAGCTTTCTTT. Complete variable domain (other parts from reference TRBV15 and TRBJ1-1): DAMVIQNPRYQVTQFGKPVTLSCSQTLNHNVMYWYQQKSSQAPKLLFHYYDKDFNNEADTPDNFQSRRPNTSFCFLDIRSPGLGDTAMYLCATRPGDYPNTEAFFGQGTRLTVV.

The chain combines TRBV5-4 with TRBJ2-3; 9 nucleotides line up with TRBD2. J was trimmed by 3 bases and V by 3 bases; bases with no gene match: 14. The germline gives CDR1 SGHNT, CDR2 YYREEE (reference sequence). CDR3 length: 18 residues. The DNA of the CDR3 is TGTGCCAGCAGCTGGGGGGGCGGGAGGGCCGCTGGGACAGATACGCAGTATTTT. It codes for CASSWGGGRAAGTDTQYF.

This clone came up a few times. The J gene is TRBJ2-5, the V gene TRBV4-2, with D maybe TRBD1 (5 bases). The DNA end is more similar to TRBJ2-7, so the J call may be wrong. From germline, CDR1 is LGHNA and CDR2 YNFKEQ. This CDR3 contains 15 residues. DNA for the CDR3: TGTGCCAGCAGCCAAGAGTGGCCAGGGCTCTACGAGCAGTACTTC. Amino acid sequence: CASSQEWPGLYEQYF.

This rearrangement joins TRBV6-1 to TRBJ2-7, with D possibly TRBD2 on 7 matching bases. The germline V gene encodes CDR1 MNHNS and CDR2 SASEGT. CDR3 length equals 16 residues. V shed 3 bases and J shed 2 bases, with 17 bases lying between them. The CDR3 region has the DNA TGTGCCAGCAGTGACCTCGGGGGGCCCGGAGCCTACGAGCAGTACTTC. This encodes CASSDLGGPGAYEQYF.

CDR3 nucleotide sequence: TGTGCCAGCAGCTTAGCTGGTAGCGGCCAGTACGAGCAGTACTTC. As protein: CASSLAGSGQYEQYF. The chain recombines TRBV7-9 with TRBJ2-7; the D gene is possibly TRBD2 (6 bases). CDR3 size: 15 residues. CDR1 and CDR2 from the germline V gene are SEHNR and FQNEAQ (reference sequence). The V end lost 0 bases, the J end lost 4 bases, and 13 bases lay between the germline ends.

This chain connects TRBV28 to TRBJ1-1; possibly TRBD1 for D (5 bases). The CDR3 length is 11 residues. CDR1 and CDR2 from the germline V gene are MDHEN and SYDVKM. With 7 bases removed from V and 10 bases from J, the gap between germline ends came to 13 bases. The CDR3 DNA sequence: TGTGCCAGCACCCAGCGGGGCCTAGCTTTCTTT. The encoded protein is CASTQRGLAFF.

This chain connects TRBV11-2 to TRBJ2-5; unclear D gene. The germline V and J ends were trimmed by 4 bases and 4 bases, with 16 bases remaining between them. Germline CDR1 SGHAT, CDR2 FQNNGV. The CDR3 contains 15 residues. The CDR3 region has the DNA TGTGCCAGCAGCTCGGGTGTCTCCCCGGGAGAGACCCAGTACTTC. Translating gives CASSSGVSPGETQYF.

The chain combines TRBV9 with TRBJ1-1; D possibly corresponds to TRBD1 (5 bases). The V end was cut by 0 bases, the J end by 2 bases, with 8 bases between. CDR1 is SGDLS and CDR2 is YYNGEE in the germline V gene. This CDR3 has 14 residues. CDR3 in amino acids: CASSVEQANTEAFF. CDR3 sequence (DNA): TGTGCCAGCAGCGTAGAACAGGCTAACACTGAAGCTTTCTTT.

The chain couples TRBV5-5 to TRBJ1-5; D is perhaps TRBD1 (6 bases). The CDR3 sequence is 17 residues long. The germline CDR1 and CDR2 sequences are SGHKS and YYEKEE (reference sequence). V lost 3 bases, J lost 2 bases, and 18 bases lay in between. The CDR3 loop is CASSSPNQGLGNQPQHF. The DNA for the CDR3 is TGTGCCAGCAGCTCCCCCAACCAGGGGCTGGGCAATCAGCCCCAGCATTTT.

This chain uses TRBV10-3 with TRBJ2-3, with D maybe TRBD2 (6 bases). CDR1 and CDR2 from the germline V gene are ENHRY and SYGVKD. V was trimmed by 6 bases and J by 4 bases, leaving 11 bases between them. This CDR3 is 13 amino acids long. In DNA, the CDR3 is TGTGCCATCAGAGGAGGGAGCCCAGATACGCAGTATTTT. Its translation is CAIRGGSPDTQYF.

V gene TRBV28 combines with J gene TRBJ2-3; the D gene is possibly TRBD2 (6 bases). Germline assignment: CDR1 MDHEN and CDR2 SYDVKM. V lost 7 bases and J 0 bases, leaving 14 bases between the germline ends. CDR3 length: 15 residues. This CDR3 is CASTLGGTSTDTQYF. The CDR3 nucleotides are TGTGCCAGCACCCTGGGCGGGACTAGCACAGATACGCAGTATTTT.

The V gene is TRBV10-1, the J gene TRBJ2-7; a weak D match, TRBD1 (6 bases). CDR1 and CDR2 from the germline V gene are WNHNN and SYGVQD (reference sequence). The CDR3 consists of 15 residues. V gave up 0 bases and J gave up 9 bases, with 18 bases separating them. The CDR3 DNA follows: TGCGCCAGCAGTGAGTCGGGGGACATTAAAGGCGGGCAGTACTTC. Protein sequence: CASSESGDIKGGQYF.

Only one count was recorded for this clone. The rearrangement uses TRBV9 and TRBJ2-5, with 10 bases that match TRBD2. The V and J ends lost 2 bases and 2 bases, in that order; junction bases with no gene match: 12. The CDR3 has 18 residues. Germline loops: CDR1 SGDLS, CDR2 YYNGEE. CDR3 DNA sequence: TGTGCCAGCAGCGTCGGACTAGCGGTCGTCCCCTTTCAAGAGACCCAGTACTTC. Amino acids: CASSVGLAVVPFQETQYF.

This clone was detected only a few times. The chain has TRBV7-2 and TRBJ2-2; 13 bases map to TRBD2. CDR1 is SGHTA, CDR2 FQGNSA, per germline. The CDR3 runs 18 residues. Trimming at V came to 5 bases and at J to 5 bases, leaving 11 bases not matched to a gene. The CDR3 sequence: CASSNRTSGRWSTGELFF. CDR3 sequence (DNA): TGTGCCAGCAGCAACCGGACTAGCGGGAGATGGAGTACCGGGGAGCTGTTTTTT.